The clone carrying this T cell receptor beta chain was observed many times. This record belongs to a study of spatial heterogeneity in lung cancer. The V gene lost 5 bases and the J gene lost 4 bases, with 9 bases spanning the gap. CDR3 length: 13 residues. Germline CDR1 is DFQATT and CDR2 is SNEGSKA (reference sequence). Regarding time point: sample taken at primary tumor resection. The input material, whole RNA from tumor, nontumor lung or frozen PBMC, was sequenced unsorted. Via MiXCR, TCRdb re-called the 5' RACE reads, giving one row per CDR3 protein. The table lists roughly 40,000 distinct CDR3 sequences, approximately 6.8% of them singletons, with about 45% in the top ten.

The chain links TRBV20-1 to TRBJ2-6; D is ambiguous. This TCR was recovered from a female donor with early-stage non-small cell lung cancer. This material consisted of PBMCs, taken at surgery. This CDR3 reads CSAVTPGANVLTF. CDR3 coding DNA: TGCAGTGCTGTGACCCCCGGGGCCAACGTCCTGACTTTC.